This TCR beta chain was retrieved from a study of cytomegalovirus exposure and HLA in healthy donors. The donors were part of the validation cohort of roughly 110 subjects. That cohort was separate from the first cohort, which comprised 500 to 700 subjects. The germline CDR1 and CDR2 sequences are SEHNR and FQNEAQ (reference sequence). V dropped 5 bases and J dropped 4; count of bases not matched to a gene: 4. This CDR3 contains 13 residues. Study-level results: In the 120 validation repertoires, a later analysis found that first-cohort TCR clusters tended to co-occur.

Assay used: immunoSEQ multiplex PCR; TCRdb lists only in-frame clones, some missing. The sample yields under 250,000 clones, about 81% seen once. Turning to this clone: Its antigen is currently unknown.

The source of this sequence is a woman aged 25 to 39 in good health and CMV-seronegative. The gene calls are TRBV7-9 and TRBJ1-2; 7 bases are a match to TRBD1. Sequencing used PBMCs. The CDR3 is CASSLQGVYGYTF. The CDR3 DNA reads TGTGCCAGCAGCCTCCAGGGGGTCTATGGCTACACCTTC.